These 31 T cell receptor beta chains were all obtained from the same sample, sequenced in a study of blood T cells in healthy people across ages. A second PCR of roughly 7 to 11 cycles used a sample-barcoded 5' primer and a J-beta primer mix. One entry per CDR3 protein, called by TCRdb with MiXCR from the 5' RACE reads. The sample has fewer than 800,000 distinct CDR3 sequences; 45% to 50% are singletons. Sample: blood. The source is a woman in her sixties in good health.

This clonotype was counted a few times. V is TRBV5-1 and J is TRBJ2-5; TRBD1 might be the D (6 bases). Per the germline V gene, CDR1 is SGHRS and CDR2 is YFSETQ. This CDR3 spans 16 amino acids. V dropped 3 bases and J dropped 0 bases, with 15 bases sitting between them. CDR3 residues: CASSSTGMTYQETQYF. In DNA, the CDR3 is TGCGCCAGCAGCTCTACAGGGATGACGTACCAAGAGACCCAGTACTTC.

The genes are TRBV10-3 and TRBJ2-4, with D perhaps matching TRBD2 (6 bases). Per the germline V gene, CDR1 is ENHRY and CDR2 is SYGVKD. The V end was cut by 3 bases, the J end by 13 bases, with 22 bases between. This CDR3 contains 15 residues. This chain's CDR3 is CAISDSQGGRSEQYF. The CDR3 DNA reads as TGTGCCATCAGTGACTCCCAGGGAGGTCGATCTGAGCAGTACTTC.

The chain uses TRBV3-1 and TRBJ2-1; a weak D match, TRBD2 (6 bases). The germline CDR1 and CDR2 sequences are LGHDT and YNNKEL (reference sequence). The CDR3 has 15 residues. V was shortened by 2 bases and J by 4 bases, with 12 bases between the two germline ends. In DNA, the CDR3 is TGTGCCAGCAGCCAATGGTTGGGGGGATACAATGAGCAGTTCTTC. Translation: CASSQWLGGYNEQFF.

The rearrangement uses TRBV12-3 or TRBV12-4 and TRBJ1-6; a possible D gene is TRBD1 (6 bases). The CDR3 consists of 15 residues. Deletions cut 4 bases from V and 9 bases from J, with 16 bases between. The CDR3 coding sequence is TGTGCCAGCAGTTCCGCGGGGGGCTCAGGTTCACCCCTCCACTTT. Protein sequence: CASSSAGGSGSPLHF.

V is TRBV7-3 and J is TRBJ2-1; D gene uncertain. The J call may be faulty, since TRBJ2-7 better matches the DNA end. CDR1 and CDR2 from the germline V gene are SGHTA and FQGTGA. The CDR3 is 13 amino acids. The CDR3 sequence: CASEDLTSNEQYF. In nucleotides, the CDR3 is TGTGCCAGCGAAGACCTGACCTCCAATGAGCAGTACTTC.

This clonotype has more than one count but fewer than ten. J is TRBJ2-7 and V is TRBV3-1; 8 bases map to TRBD2. V shed 1 base and J 5 bases; nucleotides not matched to a gene: 7. The CDR3 covers 15 residues. The germline V gene has CDR1 LGHDT and CDR2 YNNKEL (reference sequence). CDR3 amino acids: CASSQGAGETHEQYF. CDR3 nucleotides: TGTGCCAGCAGCCAAGGAGCGGGAGAAACCCACGAGCAGTACTTC.

This clonotype has a handful of counts. This chain connects TRBV29-1 to TRBJ2-6, with 7 bases aligning to TRBD1. The CDR3 runs 16 residues. Unmatched junction bases numbered 8, after V lost 6 bases and J lost 0 bases. CDR1 SQVTM and CDR2 ANQGSEA come from the germline V gene. DNA of the CDR3: TGCAGCGTCGGACAGGACATCTACTCTGGGGCCAACGTCCTGACTTTC. Translated: CSVGQDIYSGANVLTF.

This clonotype was recorded a few times. V is TRBV25-1 and J is TRBJ2-4, with 7 bases lining up with TRBD2. This CDR3 contains 16 residues. Germline CDR1 is MGHDK and CDR2 is SYGVNS. With V trimmed by 4 bases and J by 1 base, 7 bases remained unmatched. The CDR3 coding sequence is TGTGCCAGCAGTGGTAATAGCGGGCTTGCCAAAAACATTCAGTACTTC. It codes for CASSGNSGLAKNIQYF.

The chain joins TRBV7-3 to TRBJ2-2; maybe TRBD2 (5 bases). V lost 10 bases to trimming and J lost 6 bases, with 12 bases between them. This CDR3 spans 12 amino acids. Germline loops: CDR1 SGHTA, CDR2 FQGTGA. Here the CDR3 DNA reads TGTGCCATCGAGAGGGCTTCCGGGGAGCTGTTTTTT. Its protein is CAIERASGELFF.

This clonotype was counted only a few times. CDR3 region: CATLRGLDWAQYF. CDR3 bases: TGTGCCACCCTTCGCGGGCTTGATTGGGCGCAGTACTTC. The chain links TRBV10-3 to TRBJ2-4; possible D gene TRBD2, 5 bases. The CDR3 is 13 amino acids. Trimming pared 10 bases from V and 13 bases from J, leaving 23 bases between. Per germline, CDR1 ENHRY and CDR2 SYGVKD.

The chain is built from TRBV11-2 and TRBJ1-1; TRBD1 is a possible D gene (6 bases). The CDR3 runs to 11 residues. The germline V gene has CDR1 SGHAT and CDR2 FQNNGV. Trimming left V 2 bases short and J 10 bases short, with 8 bases between. The CDR3 protein is CASSLKGGAFF. DNA of the CDR3: TGTGCCAGCAGCTTAAAAGGGGGAGCTTTCTTT.

Regarding this clonotype: One junction end disagrees with the germline gene, perhaps due to a read error. The chain employs TRBV30 and TRBJ2-1, with D possibly being TRBD2 (5 bases). CDR1 and CDR2 from the germline V gene are GTSNPN and SVGIG (reference sequence). This CDR3 is 11 amino acids long. DNA for the CDR3: TGTGCCGGGAGTGTAGGAGGTGAGCAGTTCTTC. The encoded protein is CAGSVGGEQFF.

This clonotype was found a few times. The rearrangement links TRBV20-1 to TRBJ2-3; D is unclear. Looked up from germline, CDR1 is DFQATT and CDR2 is SNEGSKA (reference sequence). Between the trimmed V and J ends, which lost 6 bases and 0 bases, there was a span of 13 bases. CDR3 length: 14 residues. CDR3 protein: CSAEDRTSTDTQYF. The CDR3 DNA sequence: TGCAGTGCCGAAGACCGAACTAGCACAGATACGCAGTATTTT.

At least ten counts were recorded for this clonotype. The J gene is TRBJ2-1, the V gene TRBV15, with 10 nucleotides matching TRBD2. V gave up 7 bases and J gave up 5 bases; unmatched junction bases: 8. The CDR3 has 15 residues. The germline V gene encodes CDR1 LNHNV and CDR2 YYDKDF (reference sequence). CDR3 coding DNA: TGTGCCACCAAAAGCGGGAGGGATAAAGACAATGAGCAGTTCTTC. This encodes CATKSGRDKDNEQFF.

The V and J genes are TRBV27 and TRBJ2-2, with D perhaps TRBD2 (6 bases). The V end was cut by 5 bases, the J end by 4 bases, with 14 bases between. The germline gives CDR1 MNHEY, CDR2 SMNVEV (reference sequence). This CDR3 comprises 15 residues. The CDR3 protein is CASSLRLGGTGELFF. The CDR3 DNA sequence: TGTGCCAGCAGTCTCAGACTAGGAGGCACCGGGGAGCTGTTTTTT.

The chain employs TRBV27 and TRBJ2-3; no firm D call. CDR3 length: 14 residues. Trimming removed 2 bases at V and 2 bases at J, with 8 bases between. Per germline, CDR1 MNHEY and CDR2 SMNVEV (reference sequence). The CDR3 reads CASSLRVTTDTQYF. CDR3 bases: TGTGCCAGCAGTTTACGTGTGACCACAGATACGCAGTATTTT.

The chain joins TRBV6-5 to TRBJ2-7; D might be TRBD2 (6 bases). Germline V CDR1 and CDR2: MNHEY, SVGAGI. This CDR3 comprises 15 residues. Trimming took 5 bases from V and 4 from J, leaving 18 bases between them. CDR3: CASSPRRAGYYEQYF. CDR3 nucleotide sequence: TGTGCCAGCAGTCCCCGTCGAGCGGGTTATTACGAGCAGTACTTC.

This clonotype was detected only a few times. The chain carries TRBV27 and TRBJ2-3; no clear D gene. Germline V lookup: CDR1 MNHEY, CDR2 SMNVEV (reference sequence). Trimming stripped 5 bases from V and 1 base from J, with 10 bases between. This CDR3 is 14 amino acids long. CDR3: CASSASLGTDTQYF. The DNA for the CDR3 is TGTGCCAGCAGTGCGAGTCTTGGCACAGATACGCAGTATTTT.

The chain carries TRBV29-1 and TRBJ2-1; 15 bases map to TRBD2. V was clipped by 2 bases and J by 9 bases; unmatched bases: 8. Looked up from germline, CDR1 is SQVTM and CDR2 is ANQGSEA. The CDR3 length is 16 residues. The CDR3 DNA reads as TGCAGCGTTGAACGTTCGACGGGACTAGCGGGAGGTGAGCAGTTCTTC. Translated: CSVERSTGLAGGEQFF.

The J gene is TRBJ1-1, the V gene TRBV28; D is uncertain. The ends were cut back, 1 base at V and 10 bases at J, with 7 bases in the middle. The length of the CDR3 is 11 residues. Germline CDR1 reads MDHEN; CDR2 reads SYDVKM. The CDR3 bases are TGTGCCAGCAGTTTATCCCACGGAGCTTTCTTT. Amino acids: CASSLSHGAFF.

The V call is TRBV6-2 or TRBV6-3, the J call TRBJ2-5; 9 nucleotides line up with TRBD1. The J call is uncertain, as TRBJ2-7 better fits the DNA end. Germline values: CDR1 MNHEY, CDR2 SVGEGT. CDR3 length equals 12 residues. This CDR3 reads CASRDRVHEQYF. The CDR3 DNA is TGTGCCAGCCGGGACAGGGTCCACGAGCAGTACTTC.

The chain employs TRBV5-5 and TRBJ2-6; tentatively, D is TRBD2 (5 bases). Germline CDR1 SGHKS, CDR2 YYEKEE (reference sequence). The CDR3 is 16 residues long. Between the trimmed V and J ends, which lost 0 bases and 2 bases, there was a span of 9 bases. CDR3 loop: CASSLGIGAGANVLTF. CDR3 in DNA: TGTGCCAGCAGCTTGGGAATCGGGGCTGGGGCCAACGTCCTGACTTTC.

The chain has TRBV4-1 and TRBJ1-4, with 9 bases that match TRBD1. J gave up 8 bases and V 4 bases, and 11 bases lay outside the gene matches. From germline, CDR1 is MGHRA and CDR2 YSYEKL. The CDR3 extends over 16 amino acids. The CDR3 nucleotides read TGCGCCAGCAGCCCAGGACTGGGACAGGGAGGAGAAAAACTGTTTTTT. Protein sequence: CASSPGLGQGGEKLFF.

V usage is TRBV6-5 and J usage is TRBJ1-2; TRBD1 matches at 7 bases. Trimming took 6 bases from V and 5 from J; bases not matched to a gene: 6. CDR1 is MNHEY and CDR2 is SVGAGI in the germline V gene. The CDR3 spans 13 residues. The CDR3 region is CASSRGGQYGYTF. CDR3 sequence (DNA): TGTGCCAGCAGCCGGGGGGGACAGTATGGCTACACCTTC.

V gene TRBV20-1 combines with J gene TRBJ2-7, with TRBD2 as a possible D gene (6 bases). The CDR3 totals 14 residues. Between the trimmed V and J ends, which lost 3 bases and 6 bases, there was a span of 18 bases. From germline, CDR1 is DFQATT and CDR2 SNEGSKA (reference sequence). The CDR3 nucleotides read TGCAGTGCTAGGAAGGCGTCTAGCGAGGGCGAGCAGTACTTC. This codes for CSARKASSEGEQYF.

This clonotype was counted a few times. The chain employs TRBV4-3 and TRBJ1-5; D may be TRBD1 (5 bases). Germline V gene sequence: CDR1 LGHNA, CDR2 YSLEER. V lost 4 bases and J lost 7, with 17 bases in between. This CDR3 contains 15 residues. For the CDR3, the DNA is TGCGCCAGCAGCCTTGAGTCAGGGTCGGGGCAGCCCCAGCATTTT. This sequence encodes CASSLESGSGQPQHF.

V gene TRBV20-1 combines with J gene TRBJ2-4; 10 bases map to TRBD2. The J call could be wrong; TRBJ2-7 is a better fit for the DNA end. The CDR3 contains 16 residues. Germline V gene data show CDR1 as DFQATT and CDR2 as SNEGSKA (reference sequence). Written as DNA, the CDR3 is TGCAGTGCTAGGGCCCCTAGCGGGAGTCTTTCCTACGAGCAGTACTTC. The encoded protein is CSARAPSGSLSYEQYF.

This chain uses TRBV7-2 with TRBJ2-1; 7 nucleotides agree with TRBD2. Germline CDR1 is SGHTA and CDR2 is FQGNSA. The CDR3 runs 15 residues. The trim removed 3 bases at V and 2 bases at J, leaving 4 bases unmatched. The CDR3: CASSFSGIAYNEQFF. The CDR3 DNA reads TGTGCCAGCAGCTTCAGCGGGATCGCCTACAATGAGCAGTTCTTC.

This clonotype turned up a few times. The chain has TRBV7-2 and TRBJ2-7, with a possible D match to TRBD2 (6 bases). V was shortened by 6 bases and J by 6 bases, with 12 bases between the two germline ends. The germline gives CDR1 SGHTA, CDR2 FQGNSA. The CDR3 consists of 12 residues. The CDR3 nucleotides read TGTGCCAGCAGATTCGGGACTCTCGAGCAGTACTTC. Translation: CASRFGTLEQYF.

This chain links TRBV20-1 with TRBJ2-1, with a tentative D call TRBD2 (6 bases). CDR1 is DFQATT, CDR2 SNEGSKA, per germline (reference sequence). Trimming shortened V by 1 base and J by 4 bases, and 11 bases separated the two germline ends. CDR3 length: 14 amino acids. The CDR3 DNA sequence: TGCAGTGCTAGAGTTAGCGGCCTTTACAATGAGCAGTTCTTC. As protein: CSARVSGLYNEQFF.

This sequence joins TRBV5-1 and TRBJ2-5, with D possibly being TRBD2 (6 bases). Trimming shortened V by 7 bases and J by 4 bases, and 17 bases separated the two germline ends. CDR1 and CDR2 from the germline V gene are SGHRS and YFSETQ. The CDR3 runs to 14 residues. CDR3 sequence reads: CASSGGTLPETQYF. The CDR3 DNA is TGCGCCAGCTCTGGCGGGACGCTTCCAGAGACCCAGTACTTC.